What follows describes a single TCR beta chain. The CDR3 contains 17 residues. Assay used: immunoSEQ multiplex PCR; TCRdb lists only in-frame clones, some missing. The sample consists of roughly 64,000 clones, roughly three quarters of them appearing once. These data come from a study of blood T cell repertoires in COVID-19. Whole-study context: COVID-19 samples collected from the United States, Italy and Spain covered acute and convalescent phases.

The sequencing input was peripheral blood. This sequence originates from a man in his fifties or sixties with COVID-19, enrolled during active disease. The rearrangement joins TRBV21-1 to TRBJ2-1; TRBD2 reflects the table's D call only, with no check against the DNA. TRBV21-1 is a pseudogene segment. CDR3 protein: CASSIGRGHEGPFEQFF. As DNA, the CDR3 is TGTGCCAGCAGCATAGGGAGGGGACACGAAGGCCCCTTTGAGCAGTTCTTC.